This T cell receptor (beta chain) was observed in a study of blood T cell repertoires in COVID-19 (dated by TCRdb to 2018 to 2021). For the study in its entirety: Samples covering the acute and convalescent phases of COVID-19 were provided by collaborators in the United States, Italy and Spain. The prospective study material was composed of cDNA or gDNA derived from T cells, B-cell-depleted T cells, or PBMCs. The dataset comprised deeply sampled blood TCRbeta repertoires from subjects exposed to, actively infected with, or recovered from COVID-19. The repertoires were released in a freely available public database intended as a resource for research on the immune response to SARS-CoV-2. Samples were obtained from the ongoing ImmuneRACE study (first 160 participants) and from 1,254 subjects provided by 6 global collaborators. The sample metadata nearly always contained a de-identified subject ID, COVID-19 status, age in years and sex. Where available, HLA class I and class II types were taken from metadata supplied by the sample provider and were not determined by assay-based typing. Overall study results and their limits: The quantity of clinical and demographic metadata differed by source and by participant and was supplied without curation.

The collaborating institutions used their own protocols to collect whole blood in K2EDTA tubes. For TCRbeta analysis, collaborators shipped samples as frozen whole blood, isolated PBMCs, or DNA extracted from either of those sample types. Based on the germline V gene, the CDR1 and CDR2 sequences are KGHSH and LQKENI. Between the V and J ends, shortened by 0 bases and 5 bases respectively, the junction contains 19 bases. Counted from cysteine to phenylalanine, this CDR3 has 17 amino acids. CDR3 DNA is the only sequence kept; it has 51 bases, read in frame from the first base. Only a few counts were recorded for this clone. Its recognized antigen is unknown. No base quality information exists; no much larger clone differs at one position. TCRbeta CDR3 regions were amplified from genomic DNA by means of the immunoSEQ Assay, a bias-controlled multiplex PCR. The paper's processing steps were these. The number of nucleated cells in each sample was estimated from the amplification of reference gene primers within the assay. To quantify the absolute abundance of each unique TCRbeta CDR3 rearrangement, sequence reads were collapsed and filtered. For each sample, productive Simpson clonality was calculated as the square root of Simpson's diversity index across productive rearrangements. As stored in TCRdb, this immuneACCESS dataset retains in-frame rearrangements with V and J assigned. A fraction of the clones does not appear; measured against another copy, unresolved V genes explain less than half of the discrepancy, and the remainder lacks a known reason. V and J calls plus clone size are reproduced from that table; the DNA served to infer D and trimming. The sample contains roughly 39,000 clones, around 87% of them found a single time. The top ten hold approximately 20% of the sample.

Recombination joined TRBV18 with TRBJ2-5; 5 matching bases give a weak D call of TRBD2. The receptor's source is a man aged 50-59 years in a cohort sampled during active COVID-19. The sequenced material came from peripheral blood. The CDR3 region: CASSPPRVGVTPETQYF. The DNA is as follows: TGTGCCAGCTCACCACCGAGGGTTGGAGTTACCCCCGAGACCCAGTACTTC.